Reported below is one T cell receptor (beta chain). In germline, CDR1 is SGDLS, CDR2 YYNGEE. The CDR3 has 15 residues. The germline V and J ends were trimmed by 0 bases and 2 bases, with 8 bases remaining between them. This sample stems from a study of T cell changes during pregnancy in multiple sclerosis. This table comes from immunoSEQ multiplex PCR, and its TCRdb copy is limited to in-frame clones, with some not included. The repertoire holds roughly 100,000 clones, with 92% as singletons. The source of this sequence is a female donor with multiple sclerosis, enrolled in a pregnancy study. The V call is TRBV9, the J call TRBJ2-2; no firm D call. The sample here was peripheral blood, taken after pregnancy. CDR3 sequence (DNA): TGTGCCAGCAGCGTAGCTGTGACTAACACCGGGGAGCTGTTTTTT. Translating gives CASSVAVTNTGELFF.